Following are 17 T cell receptor beta chains from one sample sequenced in a study of tissue T cells after allogeneic stem cell transplantation. Clones were read by immunoSEQ multiplex PCR, and TCRdb kept only the in-frame ones, dropping some. The sample holds 20,000 to 25,000 clones, over 55% seen once. Sequenced material: spleen. The receptors were gathered from a female BALB/c mouse in good health. MHC haplotype of the mouse line: H2-d.

As regards this clone: Gene names and germline refer to mouse. From the germline J gene comes the end of the CDR3, since the read stops 1 residue before it. The chain combines TRBV13-2 with TRBJ2-5; possible D gene TRBD1, 6 bases. Germline V gene sequence: CDR1 NNHNN, CDR2 SYGAGS (reference sequence). The germline V and J ends were trimmed by 3 bases and 0 bases, with 11 bases remaining between them. The CDR3 is 15 residues long. The CDR3 region is CASGARDNNQDTQYF. Partial CDR3 DNA: TGTGCCAGCGGTGCCCGGGACAATAACCAAGACACCCAGTAC.

About this clone itself: Each gene name is a mouse one. The CDR3 end falls 1 residue outside the read, so it is completed with the germline J gene. V and J are TRBV13-1 and TRBJ1-3, with unresolved D. Trimming shortened V by 0 bases and J by 0 bases, and 4 bases separated the two germline ends. The CDR3 is 14 amino acids. In germline, CDR1 is NSHNY, CDR2 SYGAGN. Incomplete CDR3 DNA: TGTGCCAGCAGTGATGCGACTTCTGGAAATACGCTCTAT. Amino acids: CASSDATSGNTLY. The entire CDR3 is CASSDATSGNTLYF.

Remarks on this clone: Gene names follow the mouse nomenclature. Sequencing ends 1 residue short of the CDR3 end; the germline J gene provides the rest. The sample holds other DNA sequences that translate to the same CDR3. The V gene is TRBV19, the J gene TRBJ2-3; D is undetermined. CDR1 and CDR2 from the germline V gene are FNHDT and SITEND (reference sequence). Trimming cost V 4 bases and J 1 base, with 1 base left between them. The CDR3 loop spans 11 amino acids. CDR3 DNA, as far as it was read: TGTGCCAGCAGTCGTGCAGAAACGCTGTAT. It is translated as CASSRAETLY. In full, the CDR3 reads CASSRAETLYF. Full variable domain (missing parts from reference TRBV19 and TRBJ2-3): GGIITQTPKFLIGQEGQKLTLKCQQNFNHDTMYWYRQDSGKGLRLIYYSITENDLQKGDLSEGYDASREKKSSFSLTVTSAQKNEMAVFLCASSRAETLYFGSGTRLTVL.

This clone was seen just once. Genes and germline are mouse. The read ends 1 residue early relative to the CDR3; the germline J gene fills the gap. This chain links TRBV13-1 with TRBJ1-1, with a tentative D call TRBD1 (6 bases). Germline CDR1 is NSHNY and CDR2 is SYGAGN. CDR3 length: 11 residues. V was trimmed by 5 bases and J by 5 bases, leaving 7 bases between them. The CDR3 region is CASRQGTEVFF. The part of the CDR3 DNA that was read is TGTGCCAGCAGACAGGGAACAGAAGTCTTC.

This clone came up a few times. The germline and genes are mouse ones. This CDR3 is CASSLVGTGVYEQYF. The DNA read from the CDR3 is TGTGCCAGCAGCTTAGTAGGGACTGGGGTCTATGAACAGTAC. The J gene is TRBJ2-7, the V gene TRBV3, with TRBD2 matching over 10 bases. The missing CDR3 end, 1 residue past where the read stops, is filled in from the germline J gene. The V gene's germline CDR1 is SNHLY and CDR2 FYNGKV (reference sequence). The CDR3 runs 15 residues. After removal of 1 base from V and 3 bases from J, the junction contained 3 bases not matched to a gene.

Comment on this clone: Mouse names are used for the genes. The read finishes 1 residue shy of the CDR3 end, and the germline J gene is used to complete it. The rearrangement links TRBV5 to TRBJ1-4; 7 bases fit TRBD1. Trimming removed 3 bases from V and 2 bases from J; junction bases left unmatched: 3. From germline, CDR1 is LGHNA and CDR2 YNLKQL (reference sequence). CDR3 length equals 15 residues. The CDR3: CASSHRDRSNERLFF. The sequenced CDR3 bases are TGTGCCAGCAGCCACCGGGACAGATCCAACGAAAGATTATTT.

Of note for this clone: Any gene name here is a mouse gene name. CDR3 in amino acids: CASSLGGGSQNTLYF. The sequenced CDR3 bases are TGTGCCAGCAGTTTAGGGGGGGGTAGTCAAAACACCTTGTAC. This chain uses TRBV14 with TRBJ2-4; a weak D match, TRBD2 (7 bases). Coverage ceases 1 residue before the CDR3 finishes, and the germline J gene fills in the end. From germline, CDR1 is SGHDT and CDR2 FRDEAV. V was trimmed by 2 bases and J by 0 bases, leaving 10 bases between them. The CDR3 loop spans 15 amino acids.

Notes on this clone: All gene names here are mouse names. CDR3 amino acids: CASSVGDANTEVFF. Incomplete CDR3 DNA: TGTGCCAGCAGTGTGGGGGATGCAAACACAGAAGTCTTC. The J gene is TRBJ1-1, the V gene TRBV13-1; D may be TRBD1 (5 bases). The read ends 1 residue shy of where the CDR3 ends; the end is completed using the germline J gene. Germline CDR1 and CDR2: NSHNY and SYGAGN. This CDR3 region has 14 residues. V lost 3 bases to trimming and J lost 0 bases, with 9 bases between them.

On this clone itself: Gene names refer to mouse genes. The read is 1 residue too short to cover the CDR3 end, so that end is filled in from the germline J gene. V gene TRBV5 combines with J gene TRBJ2-5, with D unclear. The germline gives CDR1 LGHNA, CDR2 YNLKQL (reference sequence). With 0 bases removed from V and 2 bases from J, the gap between germline ends came to 6 bases. CDR3 length: 14 amino acids. The CDR3 DNA, read in part, is TGTGCCAGCAGCCAAGACTGGTTCCAAGACACCCAGTAC. Its protein product is CASSQDWFQDTQY. The whole CDR3 is CASSQDWFQDTQYF.

Worth noting for this clone: Mouse germline and gene names are used. The sequenced fragment ends 1 residue before the CDR3 boundary, so the rest is inferred from the germline J gene. This rearrangement joins TRBV1 to TRBJ1-2; 7 bases match TRBD1. The CDR3 contains 14 residues. CDR1 is NSQYPW, CDR2 LRSPGD, per germline (reference sequence). Trimming took 0 bases from V and 4 from J; bases not matched to a gene: 2. The CDR3: CTCSADAGGSDYTF. The CDR3 bases that were read are TGCACCTGCAGTGCAGATGCAGGGGGCTCCGACTACACC.

Concerning this clone: The gene names here belong to mouse. CDR3 bases read: TGTGCCAGCAGCCCCCGGGCAGGCGGCTCCGACTACACC. Translation: CASSPRAGGSDYT. The entire CDR3 sequence reads CASSPRAGGSDYTF. The chain is built from TRBV5 and TRBJ1-2; D not resolved. Sequencing ends 1 residue short of the CDR3 end; the germline J gene provides the rest. CDR3 length: 14 residues. The germline V gene encodes CDR1 LGHNA and CDR2 YNLKQL (reference sequence). V gave up 4 bases and J gave up 4 bases, with 13 bases separating them.

Worth noting for this clone: Mouse names are used for the genes. The CDR3 end lies 1 residue beyond the end of the read and is filled in from the germline J gene. V and J are TRBV13-2 and TRBJ2-7; 8 positions agree with TRBD2. Per germline, CDR1 NNHNN and CDR2 SYGAGS (reference sequence). The V and J ends lost 0 bases and 0 bases, in that order; junction bases with no gene match: 8. The CDR3 contains 17 residues. The CDR3 bases that were read are TGTGCCAGCGGTGATGTGATTGGGGGGGTTCGCTCCTATGAACAGTAC. It translates to CASGDVIGGVRSYEQY. The complete CDR3 protein is CASGDVIGGVRSYEQYF.

The sample holds a few counts of this clone. Gene names follow the mouse nomenclature. The CDR3 goes on 1 residue after the read ends, and that part is filled in from the germline J gene. This chain links TRBV17 with TRBJ2-7; D unresolved. The germline gives CDR1 MNHDT, CDR2 YYDKIL. The germline V and J ends were trimmed by 0 bases and 4 bases, with 4 bases remaining between them. This CDR3 has 12 amino acids. The CDR3 here is CASSRDSYEQYF. CDR3 DNA, as far as it was read: TGTGCTAGCAGTAGAGACAGTTATGAACAGTAC.

As for this clone: Gene names refer to mouse genes. The part of the CDR3 DNA that was read is TGTGCCAGCGGTCCGACAGGGGTGGAAGTCTTC. As protein: CASGPTGVEVF. Given in full, the CDR3 is CASGPTGVEVFF. The chain carries TRBV13-2 and TRBJ1-1, with TRBD1 matching 8 bases. From the germline J gene comes the end of the CDR3, since the read stops 1 residue before it. This CDR3 has 12 residues. Germline-derived CDR1 and CDR2 are NNHNN and SYGAGS (reference sequence). V shed 4 bases, J shed 8 bases, and the junction held 4 bases outside the gene matches.

This clone was recorded once. Genes here carry mouse names. The CDR3 is cut off 1 residue early in the read; its end comes from the germline J gene. The chain recombines TRBV2 with TRBJ1-4; tentatively, D is TRBD1 (5 bases). CDR1 and CDR2 (germline): LGHNA, YSYQKL. Trimming took off 6 bases at V and 1 base at J, with 9 bases between the two ends. This CDR3 is 14 amino acids long. CDR3 bases read: TGTGCCAGCAGACAAACAGGTTCCAACGAAAGATTATTT. Translated, it gives CASRQTGSNERLF. The entire CDR3 is CASRQTGSNERLFF. The full variable domain, rest sourced from reference TRBV2 and TRBJ1-4, is DPKIIQKPKYLVAVTGSEKILICEQYLGHNAMYWYRQSAKKPLEFMFSYSYQKLMDNQTASSRFQPQSSKKNHLDLQITALKPDDSATYFCASRQTGSNERLFFGHGTKLSVL.

Details on this clone: Mouse germline and gene names are used. Read coverage stops 1 residue before the CDR3 terminus; the germline J gene supplies the remainder. The gene calls are TRBV17 and TRBJ2-4, with D perhaps being TRBD1 or TRBD2 (6 bases each). The CDR3 loop spans 16 amino acids. Germline V lookup: CDR1 MNHDT, CDR2 YYDKIL. Trimming removed 0 bases at V and 0 bases at J, with 10 bases between. CDR3 protein: CASSRDRGGSQNTLYF. The sequenced part of the CDR3 DNA is TGTGCTAGCAGTAGAGATAGAGGGGGGAGTCAAAACACCTTGTAC.

As regards this clone: Genes and germline are mouse. Read coverage stops 1 residue before the CDR3 terminus; the germline J gene supplies the remainder. The same CDR3 arises from other DNA sequences in this sample as well. The chain is built from TRBV13-2 and TRBJ2-5, with D perhaps matching TRBD1 (7 bases). V was pared by 2 bases and J by 3 bases, with 10 bases between. Germline loops: CDR1 NNHNN, CDR2 SYGAGS (reference sequence). The CDR3 runs to 14 residues. The covered CDR3 bases are TGTGCCAGCGGTGAAGGGGGCCCTCAAGACACCCAGTAC. Amino acid sequence: CASGEGGPQDTQY. In full, the CDR3 is CASGEGGPQDTQYF.